This entry is about one T cell receptor beta chain. There is no known antigen for this receptor. No base quality information exists; no much larger clone differs at one position. This specimen belongs to a study of blood T cell repertoires in COVID-19 (dated by TCRdb to the early 2020s). For the study in its entirety: Collaborator samples came from the United States, Italy and Spain and covered acute and convalescent phases of COVID-19. Samples came from the ongoing ImmuneRACE study (first 160 participants) plus 1,254 subjects from 6 global collaborators. The material from the prospective study consisted of cDNA or gDNA derived from T cells, B-cell-depleted T cells, or PBMCs. Where available, HLA class I and class II types were obtained from metadata supplied by the sample provider rather than from assay-based typing. A freely available public database, intended as a resource for researchers studying the immune response to SARS-CoV-2, is where the repertoires were released. Sample metadata almost always included a de-identified subject ID, COVID-19 status, age in years and sex. Deeply sampled blood TCRbeta repertoires from subjects exposed to, actively infected with, or recovered from COVID-19 were included in the dataset.

TCRbeta CDR3 regions were amplified from genomic DNA by means of the immunoSEQ Assay, a bias-controlled multiplex PCR. On the authors' methods: The number of nucleated cells in each sample was estimated by amplification of reference gene primers within the assay. To quantify the absolute abundance of each unique TCRbeta CDR3 rearrangement, sequence reads were collapsed and filtered. For each sample, productive Simpson clonality was calculated by taking the square root of Simpson's diversity index across productive rearrangements. TCRdb stores this immuneACCESS table with in-frame sequences only. Part of the clones is absent; in the studies checked, under half of the shortfall reflects unresolved V genes, and no reason is known for the rest. The D gene and trimming were derived from the DNA, and the V and J assignments and clone size from that table. The sample table records 20,000 to 25,000 clones; roughly nine tenths of these occur just once. More than 20% of the sample belongs to the ten largest clones.

CDR1 and CDR2 are drawn from the germline V gene: MNHEY, SVGAGI. Trimming costs V 7 bases and J 6 bases, and their ends lie 10 bases apart. CDR3 length: 13 amino acids, cysteine to phenylalanine. The CDR3 DNA has 39 bases and is translated from base 1. Overall study results and their limits: The quantity of clinical and demographic metadata differed by source and by participant and was supplied without curation.

The collaborating institutions used their own protocols to collect whole blood in K2EDTA tubes. Collaborator samples were shipped for TCRbeta analysis as frozen whole blood, isolated PBMCs, or DNA extracted from either sample type. The chain uses TRBV6-5 and TRBJ1-6; no confident D gene assignment can be made. The TCR was taken from a human donor with active COVID-19. The donor label of this sample is uncertain. The sequencing sample was made of peripheral blood. The encoded CDR3 is CASKIGANSPLHF. The DNA is as follows: TGTGCCAGCAAAATAGGAGCTAATTCACCCCTCCACTTT.